These 12 T cell receptor beta chains were sequenced from one sample in a study of T-cell memory formation after mild COVID-19. TCRdb reanalysed the 5' RACE reads using MiXCR and keeps one entry per CDR3 protein. The sample lists more than 300,000 distinct CDR3 sequences, under 25% occurring once. Sequenced input: PBMCs or a T cell subset sorted from them (not recorded which). The receptors were sampled from a man aged 18 to 29 who had mild COVID-19 (a few samples of this study predate the infection). Cell type and time point are not known.

A few counts support this clonotype. The gene calls are TRBV12-3 or TRBV12-4 and TRBJ2-3; unclear D gene. Trimming shortened V by 3 bases and J by 4 bases, and 5 bases separated the two germline ends. The CDR3 is 12 residues long. CDR3 loop: CASSFFADTQYF. The CDR3 coding sequence is TGTGCCAGCAGTTTCTTCGCAGATACGCAGTATTTT.

The chain combines TRBV6-1 with TRBJ1-1; no definite D call. Trimming pared 11 bases from V and 0 bases from J, leaving 16 bases between. The CDR3 sequence is 14 residues long. CDR1 MNHNS and CDR2 SASEGT come from the germline V gene. In DNA form, the CDR3 reads TGTGCCTCTATCGCAAGTATGATGAACACTGAAGCTTTCTTT. Encoded protein: CASIASMMNTEAFF.

This clonotype has only a few counts. The chain links TRBV12-3 or TRBV12-4 to TRBJ1-3; no reliable D call. V lost 10 bases and J 4 bases, leaving 11 bases between the germline ends. The CDR3 consists of 12 residues. This chain's CDR3 is CANQRVGNTIYF. CDR3 DNA: TGTGCCAACCAGAGAGTGGGAAACACCATATATTTT.

This chain connects TRBV7-2 to TRBJ1-1; possible D gene TRBD1, 5 bases. The CDR3 covers 14 residues. The ends were cut back, 6 bases at V and 6 bases at J, with 17 bases in the middle. From germline, CDR1 is SGHTA and CDR2 FQGNSA. The CDR3 DNA is TGTGCCAGCAGTCGGGGCCGGCTGGCGGCTGAAGCTTTCTTT. Amino acid sequence: CASSRGRLAAEAFF.

The rearrangement links TRBV29-1 to TRBJ1-3; D perhaps matches TRBD1 (6 bases). The germline gives CDR1 SQVTM, CDR2 ANQGSEA. V lost 5 bases and J 3 bases, leaving 20 bases between the germline ends. The CDR3 covers 16 residues. CDR3 residues: CSVHGVQGLDGNTIYF. CDR3 nucleotides: TGCAGCGTTCATGGGGTCCAGGGGCTGGATGGAAACACCATATATTTT.

J is TRBJ1-2 and V is TRBV3-1, with D hard to call. CDR3 length: 16 amino acids. The germline V gene encodes CDR1 LGHDT and CDR2 YNNKEL (reference sequence). The germline V and J ends were trimmed by 0 bases and 0 bases, with 11 bases remaining between them. The CDR3 here is CASSQDGGRANYGYTF. The CDR3 DNA sequence: TGTGCCAGCAGCCAAGACGGTGGCAGAGCTAACTATGGCTACACCTTC.

The V and J genes are TRBV6-4 and TRBJ2-1; D tentatively fits TRBD1 or TRBD2 (5 bases each). Trimming shortened V by 5 bases and J by 8 bases, and 13 bases separated the two germline ends. Per germline, CDR1 MRHNA and CDR2 SNTAGT. The CDR3 has 13 residues. CDR3 sequence: CASSRGAIDEQFF. In nucleotides, the CDR3 is TGTGCCAGCAGTAGAGGGGCGATCGATGAGCAGTTCTTC.

This clonotype was seen more than once but under ten times. The CDR3 spells CSVVWQGLLGYTF. CDR3 nucleotides: TGCAGCGTTGTATGGCAGGGGCTCTTGGGCTACACCTTC. The chain recombines TRBV29-1 with TRBJ1-2, with D possibly being TRBD1 (6 bases). This CDR3 region has 13 residues. In germline, CDR1 is SQVTM, CDR2 ANQGSEA. The V end was cut by 4 bases, the J end by 8 bases, with 17 bases between. Based on the CDR3 plus reference TRBV29-1 and TRBJ1-2, the full variable domain is SAVISQKPSRDICQRGTSLTIQCQVDSQVTMMFWYRQQPGQSLTLIATANQGSEATYESGFVIDKFPISRPNLTFSTLTVSNMSPEDSSIYLCSVVWQGLLGYTFGSGTRLTVV.

This clonotype has ten or more counts. The gene calls are TRBV30 and TRBJ2-7, with D possibly matching TRBD2 (7 bases). The germline V and J ends were trimmed by 4 bases and 6 bases, with 16 bases remaining between them. The CDR3 has 13 residues. Germline V CDR1 and CDR2: GTSNPN, SVGIG (reference sequence). The DNA for the CDR3 is TGTGCCTGGACATGGGGGGGCGCGTCCGAGCAGTACTTC. Its translation: CAWTWGGASEQYF.

The V and J genes are TRBV12-3 or TRBV12-4 and TRBJ2-1; D uncertain. This CDR3 comprises 14 residues. V lost 6 bases and J lost 8, with 17 bases in between. The CDR3, as DNA: TGTGCCAGCAGCCGCGGCCTATTGTTTGATGAGCAGTTCTTC. Translating gives CASSRGLLFDEQFF.

The chain couples TRBV12-3 or TRBV12-4 to TRBJ2-7; TRBD1 is a possible D gene (6 bases). The CDR3 has 12 residues. Trimming took off 7 bases at V and 6 bases at J, with 13 bases between the two ends. CDR3 sequence: CASIQGNGEQYF. The DNA of the CDR3 is TGTGCCAGCATCCAGGGGAATGGCGAGCAGTACTTC.

This chain joins TRBV5-5 and TRBJ1-6, with a weak D call TRBD1 (5 bases). The CDR3 totals 15 residues. V was pared by 6 bases and J by 5 bases, with 15 bases between. Germline CDR1 SGHKS, CDR2 YYEKEE (reference sequence). CDR3 DNA sequence: TGTGCCAGCATCGGCCGGGGGTCCAATAATTCACCCCTCCACTTT. This sequence encodes CASIGRGSNNSPLHF.